The 3 T cell receptor beta chains given below trace back to one sample, sequenced in a study of shared clonotypes between healthy human individuals. Assay: immunoSEQ multiplex PCR; the TCRdb copy retains only in-frame clones and omits some. The sample contains some 660,000 clones, roughly 73% of which appear only once. Input material: memory CD4+ T cells sorted from blood. Subset: CD45RA-negative fraction. Receptors originate from a woman between 25 and 40 years old in good health.

The rearrangement links TRBV7-9 to TRBJ1-5; tentative D call: TRBD1 (5 bases). Deletions cut 4 bases from V and 3 bases from J, with 7 bases between. The CDR3 length is 13 residues. The V gene's germline CDR1 is SEHNR and CDR2 FQNEAQ (reference sequence). Here the CDR3 DNA reads TGTGCCAGCAGCTACGGGACCAATCAGCCCCAGCATTTT. Amino acid sequence: CASSYGTNQPQHF.

This rearrangement joins TRBV27 to TRBJ2-1, with 10 bases that match TRBD2. Trimming removed 8 bases from V and 4 bases from J; junction bases left unmatched: 17. CDR3 size: 18 residues. Germline CDR1 MNHEY, CDR2 SMNVEV (reference sequence). CDR3 coding DNA: TGTGCCAGCCGGAAAGAGACTAGCGGGCTAAAAACATACAATGAGCAGTTCTTC. It specifies CASRKETSGLKTYNEQFF.

This chain uses TRBV7-7 with TRBJ2-2; D perhaps matches TRBD2 (5 bases). Trimming took off 5 bases at V and 2 bases at J, with 9 bases between the two ends. CDR1 is SSHAT, CDR2 FNYEAQ, per germline (reference sequence). This CDR3 contains 14 residues. CDR3 coding DNA: TGTGCCAGCAGCCCCGGGATAAACACCGGGGAGCTGTTTTTT. This encodes CASSPGINTGELFF.